This T cell receptor beta chain was identified in a study of T cell responses to AZD1222 COVID-19 vaccine (dated by TCRdb to about 2021). Looking at the study overall: AZD1222 recipients with second doses at about 4 weeks or about 12 weeks were pooled, because spike-specific TCR depth and breadth did not differ between schedules. Trial participants were enrolled by age into 18-55, 56-69 and 70-plus year subgroups, with roughly 160, 29 and 62 TCR-sequenced participants respectively. A total of 230 or so trial participants underwent TCR sequencing, of whom some 210 received two doses of AZD1222 and about 25 received two doses of the MenACWY control vaccine. The study at large found these results: CD4 TCRs associated with the vaccine covered the entire spike protein, and the dominant responses were in regions 160-218 and 743-854. Reportedly, close to half of the unique spike-specific TCRs recognized epitopes lying outside the regions that are mutated in the B.1.351 and B.1.1.7 variants. Conclusions about previously exposed vaccinees are limited, since just five or six AZD1222 recipients were seropositive for SARS-CoV-2 at baseline. The 56-69-year group was small, and its depth increase did not reach significance, likely because of low power. Spike-specific TCR breadth and depth rose significantly after two AZD1222 doses compared with day 0 and with MenACWY recipients. No day 14 peak-response samples were available, so repertoires were characterized only after the peak T cell response. Participants were mostly white British and included more females than males, and it was suggested by the authors that clonal diversity may have been underestimated.

Reading the label with the study, this specimen's time point is: baseline before first vaccination. Samples from vaccinated people were obtained from the UK trials COV001 and COV002, which included a single-blind randomized controlled phase 2/3 trial of AZD1222 (ChAdOx1 nCoV-19) in healthy adults. For TCRbeta chain sequencing, PBMC samples were collected from trial participants at day 0 and at day 28 after the second dose. The CDR3 regions of human TCRbeta chains were analyzed by immunosequencing. The original methods were these. TCRs in the repertoires were matched against a reference library of SARS-CoV-2-specific TCRs that had been generated with the MIRA antigen-specificity platform. Breadth meant the fraction of unique TCRs that were SARS-CoV-2-associated, whereas depth meant the fraction of total T cells that were SARS-CoV-2-associated. Using the MIRA data, every spike-specific TCR was mapped to the spike region that the TCR reacted to and assigned to either a CD4 or a CD8 class. Log10-transformed breadth and depth values were compared by one-way ANOVA with Sidak's multiple comparisons tests. Imported from immuneACCESS, the table was reduced by TCRdb to in-frame sequences with V and J called. These copies leave out some clones; in studies compared against another copy, an unresolved V gene accounts for under half, and the cause of the remainder is not known. The V and J calls and clone size come from that table; D and trimming were worked out from the DNA. The sample has around 100,000 clones on record, nearly 90% of them singletons. The ten most abundant clones make up almost 8.5% of the sample.

Per the germline V gene, MNHEY is the CDR1 and SVGEGT is the CDR2. Between the V and J ends, shortened by 2 bases and 15 bases respectively, the junction contains 14 bases. From the cysteine through the phenylalanine, the CDR3 covers 12 amino acids. The retained sequence is limited to the CDR3, 36 bases, with the frame set at the first base. Details on this clone: Its antigen has not been determined. Base-call qualities are not available, and no considerably larger clone is one nucleotide away.

The sequence derives from an adult in good health. Sequencing used peripheral blood, obtained on day 0 of AZD1222 vaccination. In this chain, TRBV6-2 or TRBV6-3 is recombined with TRBJ2-1; D gene: possibly TRBD2, on 7 matching bases. The DNA sequence follows: TGTGCCAGCAGTTACGGGGGGGCCGATCCGTTCTTC. Translation gives CASSYGGADPFF.